The 6 T cell receptor beta chains below all came from one sample that was sequenced in a study of response to subunit inactivated influenza vaccine (dated by TCRdb to 2016 to 2018). The meaning of the sample's time point label: 45 days after influenza vaccine administration. Library preparation employed RT-PCR. Sequencer: Illumina HiSeq 2500. TCRdb passed the public sequencing reads through fastp at Q25 and MiXCR, retaining productive beta sequences. One record per CDR3 amino acid sequence lists the most common genes and DNA. The sample data list about 480,000 distinct CDR3 sequences, and about an eighth of these were observed just once. Around 12% of the sample lies in the top ten. The sequences come from PBMCs from blood, collected about 40 days after vaccination. Receptors originate from a man in his forties or fifties who received an inactivated influenza vaccine. Donor details come from another sample of the same person, matched by shared clones.

This clonotype was observed a few times. V usage is TRBV11-2 and J usage is TRBJ2-3; 13 bases map to TRBD2. This CDR3 has 15 amino acids. J lost 8 bases, V lost 7 bases, and 9 bases had no gene match. Germline V gives CDR1 SGHAT, CDR2 FQNNGV. CDR3 region: CASTPGLAGYGTQYF. The CDR3 nucleotides read TGTGCCAGCACCCCGGGACTAGCGGGATACGGTACGCAGTATTTT.

Only a few counts were recorded for this clonotype. For the CDR3, the DNA is TGTGCCAGCAGCAGGCGACAGGGCTACACCGGGGAGCTGTTTTTT. This sequence encodes CASSRRQGYTGELFF. The V gene is TRBV5-6, the J gene TRBJ2-2, with 7 bases identical to TRBD1. The CDR3 runs to 15 residues. Trimming at V came to 4 bases and at J to 3 bases, leaving 6 bases not matched to a gene. The germline V gene encodes CDR1 SGHDT and CDR2 YYEEEE.

This clonotype was seen only a few times. This CDR3 is CASRGSGNEQYF. The CDR3 DNA sequence: TGTGCCAGTCGGGGTTCGGGCAACGAGCAGTACTTC. The genes are TRBV19 and TRBJ2-7, with D maybe TRBD2 (5 bases). The V gene's germline CDR1 is LNHDA and CDR2 SQIVND (reference sequence). This CDR3 has 12 residues. Trimming stripped 8 bases from V and 5 bases from J, with 13 bases between.

V usage is TRBV12-3 or TRBV12-4 and J usage is TRBJ2-3; 11 nucleotides align to TRBD2. Trimming removed 3 bases from V and 5 bases from J; junction bases left unmatched: 4. The CDR3 is 15 residues long. The CDR3 region has the DNA TGTGCCAGCAGTTTGGGACTAGCGGACGGAGATACGCAGTATTTT. Its protein is CASSLGLADGDTQYF.

In regard to this clonotype: The CDR3 does not close with the conserved phenylalanine or tryptophan, likely indicating a read error. This chain connects TRBV6-5 to TRBJ2-1; 8 bases fit TRBD1. The germline CDR1 and CDR2 sequences are MNHEY and SVGAGI. The junction had 11 bases not matched to a gene; V was cut back by 4 bases and J by 9 bases. The CDR3 is 15 residues long. The CDR3 region is CASSSPPSGGGEQFV. For the CDR3, the DNA is TGTGCCAGCAGTTCCCCCCCTTCAGGGGGCGGTGAGCAGTTCGTC.

The V and J genes are TRBV5-4 and TRBJ2-2; the D is unclear. Trimming stripped 1 base from V and 2 bases from J, with 12 bases between. The CDR3 sequence is 16 residues long. CDR1 is SGHNT, CDR2 YYREEE, per germline (reference sequence). The CDR3 spells CASSLRASKNTGELFF. The CDR3 DNA is TGTGCCAGCAGCTTGAGGGCGTCGAAAAACACCGGGGAGCTGTTTTTT. Full variable domain (rest looked up from reference TRBV5-4 and TRBJ2-2): ETGVTQSPTHLIKTRGQQVTLRCSSQSGHNTVSWYQQALGQGPQFIFQYYREEENGRGNFPPRFSGLQFPNYSSELNVNALELDDSALYLCASSLRASKNTGELFFGEGSRLTVL.